Sequencing of this T cell receptor (beta chain) was carried out in a study of vaccination effects on CD4 cells after COVID-19 (dated by TCRdb to between 2021 and 2024). Study-level background: Two doses of either the BNT162b2 or the mRNA-1273 mRNA SARS-CoV-2 vaccine were administered to participants. SARS-CoV-2 spike-specific CD4+ TCR repertoires were compared before and after mRNA vaccination in COVID-19 convalescent patients and in infection-naive vaccine recipients. The Oncomine TCR Beta short-read assay on an Illumina iSeq 100 was used to sequence cultures from other donors in the study. Altogether, some ten COVID-19 convalescent patients and a few SARS-CoV-2-naive healthy vaccine recipients made up the full study.

The CDR3 sequence holds 15 residues, the cysteine and phenylalanine included. Only the CDR3 portion is preserved as DNA: 45 bases, with reading frame beginning at the first base. The germline V gene yields SGHRS for CDR1 and YFSETQ for CDR2. From V the trimming removes 4 bases and from J it removes 3 bases, while the gene matches leave 9 bases of the junction unaccounted for. The paper as a whole reports these results and caveats: At late post-vaccination timepoints, both infection-induced and vaccine-induced clones showed marked clonal contraction, consistent with waning T cell responses. Among healthy vaccine recipients, nearly all vaccine-induced clones were SARS-CoV-2 mono-reactive, and only 1 of 255 was cross-reactive with common cold coronaviruses. The study was limited by a small number of convalescent patients, and early post-infection timepoints were lacking.

Library generation was performed with the immunoSEQ multiplex PCR assay. TCR beta CDR3 sequencing was performed on DNA from the cultured, isolated CD4+ T cells. For the original study's pipeline: Non-productive TCR sequences were removed and reads were trimmed to the CDR3 region, keeping CDR3s of at least 7 amino acids. The MANAFEST web app was used to pick out antigen-specific clonotypes by comparing their expansion in peptide wells with that in reference cultures. To be called positive, a clone needed expansion at FDR<0.05 compared with the reference and with all other wells, an odds ratio greater than 5, and a frequency greater than 0.1% in two replicate wells. Clonotypes significantly expanded in SARS-CoV-2 spike wells and in at least one common cold coronavirus spike condition were defined as cross-reactive. CDR3 similarity was assessed by Levenshtein distance using the stringdist R package, and unrooted trees were constructed with ape in R 3.6.1. TCRdb's version of the immuneACCESS table is confined to in-frame rearrangements and falls short of the full clone set. An unresolved V gene accounts for under half of the shortfall where checked; the remainder is of unknown origin. V and J calls and clone size come straight from that table; D and trimming were deduced from the DNA. The sample contains fewer than 30,000 clones, about 80% of them found a single time. The top ten hold 25% to 35% of the sample.

To identify antigen-specific CD4+ T cell clonotypes by their expansion, the ViraFEST assay first stimulated PBMC with viral peptide pools and then applied TCR sequencing. After less than 13 days of culture, CD4+ T cells were isolated with the EasySep CD4+ T cell isolation kit. Healthy vaccine recipients had no prior SARS-CoV-2 infection, confirmed by negative nucleocapsid antibodies before and after vaccination. Approximately 2 million PBMC per well were cultured in IMDM with 5% human AB serum, about 9.4 IU/ml IL-2 and gentamicin, plus 10 ug/ml peptides. On days 3 and 7, half of the culture medium was replaced with fresh IL-2-containing medium. Each peptide stimulation condition was cultured in triplicate wells unless otherwise noted. Using Ficoll-Paque Plus gradient centrifugation, PBMC were separated from whole blood and then either used fresh or cryopreserved at -140C. The spike proteins of SARS-CoV-2 and of the common cold coronaviruses HCoV-NL63, HCoV-OC43 and HCoV-229E were spanned by overlapping peptide pools. The QIAamp micro DNA kit was used to extract genomic DNA from the cultured CD4+ T cells.

In regard to this clone: Its antigen is still unknown. No much larger clone exists at a distance of one base, and base qualities are not known.

This chain joins TRBV5-1 to TRBJ1-2; TRBD1 fits 7 bases in the junction. This specimen was CD4+ T cells from PBMCs cultured with SARS-CoV-2 spike peptides, taken before COVID-19 vaccination. The intended sense of this specimen's cell subset or site label: SARS-CoV-2 spike overlapping peptide pool stimulation. This TCR was recovered from a human donor who received a COVID-19 vaccine. The DNA sequence is TGCGCCAGCAGCCGCGACAGGGACGGTTACTATGGCTACACCTTC. This encodes CASSRDRDGYYGYTF.